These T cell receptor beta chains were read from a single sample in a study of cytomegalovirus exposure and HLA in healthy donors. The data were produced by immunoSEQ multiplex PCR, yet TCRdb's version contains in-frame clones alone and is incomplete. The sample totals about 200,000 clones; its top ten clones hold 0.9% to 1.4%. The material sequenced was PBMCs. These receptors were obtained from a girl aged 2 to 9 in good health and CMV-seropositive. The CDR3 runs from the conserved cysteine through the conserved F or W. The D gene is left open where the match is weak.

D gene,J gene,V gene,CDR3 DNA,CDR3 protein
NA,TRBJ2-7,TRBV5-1,TGCGCCAGCAGCTTGGAGGCGGGGCGGAACGAGCAGTACTTC,CASSLEAGRNEQYF
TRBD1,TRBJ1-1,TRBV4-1,TGCGCCAGCAGCTATAGGGACAGCATGAACACTGAAGCTTTCTTT,CASSYRDSMNTEAFF
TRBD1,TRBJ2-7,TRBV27,TGTGCCAGCAGTTGGCCCGCGCAGGGGGTTGTTCTCGAGCAGTACTTC,CASSWPAQGVVLEQYF
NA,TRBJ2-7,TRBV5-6,TGTGCCAGCAGCTTGGGACAGAGCGAGCAGTACTTC,CASSLGQSEQYF
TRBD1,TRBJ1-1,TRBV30,TGTGCCTGGAGCGTATGGACAGGGTTGAACACTGAAGCTTTCTTT,CAWSVWTGLNTEAFF
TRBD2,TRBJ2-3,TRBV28,TGTGCCAGCAGTTTAAGCGGGAGGGCAGATACGCAGTATTTT,CASSLSGRADTQYF
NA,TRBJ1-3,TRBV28,TGTGCCAGCAGTGGCGGGCGGGGATACCGAAACACCATATATTTT,CASSGGRGYRNTIYF
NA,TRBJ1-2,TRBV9,TGTGCCAGCAGCGTAGGAGGGAGATCTAACTATGGCTACACCTTC,CASSVGGRSNYGYTF
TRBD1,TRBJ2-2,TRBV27,TGTGCCAGCAGCCGATGGACAGGGGTAGAGACCGGGGAGCTGTTTTTT,CASSRWTGVETGELFF
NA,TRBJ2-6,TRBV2,TGTGCCAGCTCGGGGCAGGGAGGTACTGGGGCCAACGTCCTGACTTTC,CASSGQGGTGANVLTF
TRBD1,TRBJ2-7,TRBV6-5,TGTGCCAGCAGTTACTTCGCCCAGGGGGCTTACGAGCAGTACTTC,CASSYFAQGAYEQYF
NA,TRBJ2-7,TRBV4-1,TGCGCCAGCAGGCGTGGTGAGGGAATCCCCCCCTACCAGCAGTACTTC,CASRRGEGIPPYQQYF
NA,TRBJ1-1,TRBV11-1,TGTGCCAGCAGCTCCCGCAGGGATGGTGAAGCTTTCTTT,CASSSRRDGEAFF
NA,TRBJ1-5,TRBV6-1,TGTGCCAGCAGTGAATGGTCGGGCAATCAGCCCCAGCATTTT,CASSEWSGNQPQHF
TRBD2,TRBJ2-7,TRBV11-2,TGTGCCAGCAGTTCCATAGCGGGAGATCCCTACGAGCAGTACTTC,CASSSIAGDPYEQYF
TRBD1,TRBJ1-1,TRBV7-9,TGTGCCAGCAGCCTTAGACAGGGGTTGGAAAACACTGAAGCTTTCTTT,CASSLRQGLENTEAFF
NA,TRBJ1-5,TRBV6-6,TGTGCCAGCAGTTACTCGTCCGGGAATCAGCCCCAGCATTTT,CASSYSSGNQPQHF
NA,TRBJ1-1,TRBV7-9,TGTGCCAGCAGCTTAGCTAGGGGCAGGGGGAACACTGAAGCTTTCTTT,CASSLARGRGNTEAFF
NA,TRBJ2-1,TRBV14,TGTGCCAGCAGCCAATGGACCATAGGAGGTACCTACAATGAGCAGTTCTTC,CASSQWTIGGTYNEQFF
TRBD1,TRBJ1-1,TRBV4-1,TGCGCCAGCAGCCCCGTGGACAGGGCGGGTGAAGCTTTCTTT,CASSPVDRAGEAFF
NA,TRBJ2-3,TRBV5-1,TGCGCCAGCAGCCCGGGAATATCCACAGATACGCAGTATTTT,CASSPGISTDTQYF
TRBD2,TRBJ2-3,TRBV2,TGTGCCAGCAATCCACTAGCGGAAACCTGGGGGGATACGCAGTATTTT,CASNPLAETWGDTQYF
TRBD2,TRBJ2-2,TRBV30,TGTGCCTGGCGGGGGACTATATTCGGGGAGCTGTTTTTT,CAWRGTIFGELFF
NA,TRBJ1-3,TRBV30,TGTGCCTGGAGTGCGGTAACAGGCTCTGGAAACACCATATATTTT,CAWSAVTGSGNTIYF
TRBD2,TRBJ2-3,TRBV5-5,TGTGCCAGCAGCTTGGGACTAGCGGAGGGCATTACGCAGTATTTT,CASSLGLAEGITQYF
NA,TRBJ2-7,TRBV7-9,TGTGCCAGCAGCTCATTCCGACCCGGGGGTGAGCAGTACTTC,CASSSFRPGGEQYF
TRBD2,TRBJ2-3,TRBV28,TGTGCCAGCAGTTACCCCCTTTTAGCGGGAGGGCTTGCAGATACGCAGTATTTT,CASSYPLLAGGLADTQYF
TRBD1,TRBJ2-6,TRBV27,TGTGCCAGCAGCCAATCCGACAGGGTTGGGGCCAACGTCCTGACTTTC,CASSQSDRVGANVLTF
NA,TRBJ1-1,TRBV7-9,TGTGCCAGCAGCTTAAGTAGAGCTAAGAACACTGAAGCTTTCTTT,CASSLSRAKNTEAFF